Following are 27 T cell receptor beta chains from one sample sequenced in a study of beta chain features in type 1 diabetes. What was sequenced were expressed TCRB transcripts, since all of the isolated RNA had been reverse transcribed. Data came from immunoSEQ multiplex PCR; TCRdb stores just in-frame clones and leaves some out. Counted here are 400,000 to 600,000 clones, 30% occurring once; the ten biggest clones make up roughly 0.066%. Sequencing was performed on naive CD4+ T cells from blood. The receptors stem from a man between 18 and 29 years old in good health.

The rearrangement joins TRBV12-5 to TRBJ1-5, with TRBD1 matching over 7 bases. V dropped 7 bases and J dropped 9; count of bases not matched to a gene: 12. There are 14 residues in the CDR3. Germline CDR1 LGHNT, CDR2 FRNRAP. The CDR3 here is CASAPEGARRPQHF. The CDR3, as DNA: TGTGCTAGTGCCCCCGAGGGGGCCCGGAGGCCCCAGCATTTT. The entire variable domain, with the rest obtained from reference TRBV12-5 and TRBJ1-5, is as follows: DARVTQTPRHKVTEMGQEVTMRCQPILGHNTVFWYRQTMMQGLELLAYFRNRAPLDDSGMPKDRFSAEMPDATLATLKIQPSEPRDSAVYFCASAPEGARRPQHFGDGTRLSIL.

This clone was counted a few times. The same CDR3 is also encoded by other DNA sequences in this sample. V usage is TRBV9 and J usage is TRBJ2-5, with 11 bases lining up with TRBD2. This CDR3 contains 14 residues. V gave up 3 bases and J gave up 4 bases; unmatched junction bases: 2. In germline, CDR1 is SGDLS, CDR2 YYNGEE. CDR3 DNA: TGTGCCAGCAGCGCGGGACTAGCGGTAGAGACCCAGTACTTC. It is translated as CASSAGLAVETQYF.

A few counts support this clone. The gene calls are TRBV6-1 and TRBJ2-5, with D maybe TRBD2 (5 bases). The CDR3 is 15 residues long. CDR1 MNHNS and CDR2 SASEGT come from the germline V gene. V lost 6 bases, J lost 0 bases, and 14 bases lay in between. The CDR3: CASREVGANQETQYF. The CDR3, as DNA: TGTGCCAGCAGGGAGGTGGGAGCGAACCAAGAGACCCAGTACTTC.

V is TRBV30 and J is TRBJ2-3; either TRBD1 or TRBD2 may supply D (6 bases each). The CDR3 contains 14 residues. Trimming shortened V by 3 bases and J by 4 bases, and 14 bases separated the two germline ends. Germline CDR1 is GTSNPN and CDR2 is SVGIG (reference sequence). The CDR3 spells CAWSRGLAADTQYF. In DNA form, the CDR3 reads TGTGCCTGGAGCCGGGGGCTAGCAGCAGATACGCAGTATTTT.

The rearrangement uses TRBV30 and TRBJ2-5; 9 positions match TRBD1. Germline V lookup: CDR1 GTSNPN, CDR2 SVGIG (reference sequence). This CDR3 spans 14 amino acids. V shed 2 bases, J shed 2 bases, and the junction held 3 bases outside the gene matches. Here the CDR3 reads CAWSTDRGQETQYF. The CDR3, as DNA: TGTGCCTGGAGTACGGACAGGGGTCAAGAGACCCAGTACTTC.

The chain carries TRBV2 and TRBJ1-5, with D perhaps matching TRBD1 (6 bases). Germline V gives CDR1 SNHLY, CDR2 FYNNEI. This CDR3 is 15 amino acids long. With 4 bases removed from V and 1 base from J, the gap between germline ends came to 11 bases. CDR3 sequence reads: CASSGRGGSNQPQHF. In DNA, the CDR3 is TGTGCCAGCAGTGGACGAGGGGGAAGCAATCAGCCCCAGCATTTT.

This rearrangement joins TRBV4-2 to TRBJ2-1; D may be TRBD2 (6 bases). V shed 0 bases and J shed 4 bases, with 10 bases lying between them. The V gene's germline CDR1 is LGHNA and CDR2 YNFKEQ. The CDR3 extends over 15 amino acids. CDR3 coding DNA: TGTGCCAGCAGCCAAGATCGGGGGAGTTACAATGAGCAGTTCTTC. Its protein product is CASSQDRGSYNEQFF.

V gene TRBV21-1 combines with J gene TRBJ2-5; the D segment call TRBD1 is taken from the table without a DNA check. TRBV21-1 is noted as a pseudogene. This CDR3 spans 13 amino acids. CDR3 protein: CASSTWTDETQYF. CDR3 in DNA: TGTGCCAGCAGCACCTGGACAGACGAGACCCAGTACTTC.

The chain has TRBV28 and TRBJ1-3, with D maybe TRBD1 (6 bases). Germline CDR1 is MDHEN and CDR2 is SYDVKM. V shed 6 bases and J shed 3 bases, with 15 bases lying between them. This CDR3 is built from 15 residues. CDR3 protein: CASSGRGIGGNTIYF. The CDR3 DNA follows: TGTGCCAGCAGCGGTAGGGGGATAGGTGGAAACACCATATATTTT.

The chain combines TRBV9 with TRBJ1-1; 7 nucleotides align to TRBD1. The V segment lost 4 bases and the J segment 1 base; nucleotides outside the gene matches: 4. Germline CDR1 and CDR2: SGDLS and YYNGEE. This CDR3 comprises 14 residues. DNA for the CDR3: TGTGCCAGCAGCCCCCGACAGGGGAACACTGAAGCTTTCTTT. Its translation: CASSPRQGNTEAFF.

The genes are TRBV4-1 and TRBJ2-7; 12 nucleotides line up with TRBD2. The ends lost 4 bases at V and 0 bases at J; junction bases unmatched: 7. CDR1 and CDR2 from the germline V gene are MGHRA and YSYEKL. The CDR3 runs to 17 residues. CDR3 sequence: CASSLMLAGGGSYEQYF. DNA for the CDR3: TGCGCCAGCAGCCTGATGCTAGCGGGAGGGGGCTCCTACGAGCAGTACTTC.

V gene TRBV18 combines with J gene TRBJ1-5, with 9 positions matching TRBD1. With V trimmed by 4 bases and J by 6 bases, 7 bases remained unmatched. CDR3 length: 15 residues. CDR1 is KGHSH, CDR2 LQKENI, per germline. CDR3 nucleotide sequence: TGTGCCAGCTCACGCGGGACAGGGAGCGGTCAGCCCCAGCATTTT. It yields the protein CASSRGTGSGQPQHF.

The chain is built from TRBV7-3 and TRBJ1-5; D is unresolved. Trimming removed 1 base from V and 5 bases from J, with 6 bases in between. The germline V gene has CDR1 SGHTA and CDR2 FQGTGA. The CDR3 consists of 13 residues. The CDR3 nucleotides read TGTGCCAGCAGCTTAAGCGGTTATCAGCCCCAGCATTTT. Its translation: CASSLSGYQPQHF.

This clone appeared a single time. The gene calls are TRBV5-4 and TRBJ2-7; the D is unclear. CDR1 SGHNT and CDR2 YYREEE come from the germline V gene (reference sequence). The CDR3 is made up of 13 amino acids. V lost 0 bases to trimming and J lost 3 bases, with 7 bases between them. The CDR3 DNA sequence: TGTGCCAGCAGCTTGGATGGGGTCTACGAGCAGTACTTC. It codes for CASSLDGVYEQYF.

Only a few counts were recorded for this clone. The rearrangement links TRBV25-1 to TRBJ2-3; 10 nucleotides agree with TRBD2. The junction had 4 bases not matched to a gene; V was cut back by 3 bases and J by 4 bases. This CDR3 spans 15 amino acids. Germline-derived CDR1 and CDR2 are MGHDK and SYGVNS. In DNA form, the CDR3 reads TGTGCCAGCAGTGATCTAGCGGGAGTGGCAGATACGCAGTATTTT. Its translation is CASSDLAGVADTQYF.

The chain employs TRBV4-2 and TRBJ2-2; either TRBD1 or TRBD2 may fit D (5 bases each). The CDR3 loop spans 15 amino acids. Per the germline V gene, CDR1 is LGHNA and CDR2 is YNFKEQ. The V gene lost 4 bases and the J gene lost 7 bases, with 16 bases spanning the gap. The CDR3 reads CASSPGTPGDGELFF. The CDR3 region has the DNA TGTGCCAGCAGCCCTGGGACCCCCGGGGACGGGGAGCTGTTTTTT.

This clone came up a few times. The J gene is TRBJ2-7, the V gene TRBV4-3, with 9 bases identical to TRBD2. The CDR3 sequence is 16 residues long. Losses at the gene ends were 0 bases for V and 2 bases for J; bases not matched to a gene: 5. CDR1 and CDR2 from the germline V gene are LGHNA and YSLEER. CDR3 in amino acids: CASSQDPSGDAYEQYF. In DNA, the CDR3 is TGCGCCAGCAGCCAAGATCCTAGCGGGGACGCCTACGAGCAGTACTTC.

The V gene is TRBV19, the J gene TRBJ2-1; no definite D call. CDR3 length: 15 residues. Trimming removed 0 bases at V and 4 bases at J, with 10 bases between. In germline, CDR1 is LNHDA, CDR2 SQIVND (reference sequence). Written as DNA, the CDR3 is TGTGCCAGTAGTATAGATACTGGATCTTACAATGAGCAGTTCTTC. It encodes CASSIDTGSYNEQFF.

The chain joins TRBV2 to TRBJ2-7; D is undetermined. CDR3 length: 12 amino acids. Looked up from germline, CDR1 is SNHLY and CDR2 is FYNNEI. V gave up 6 bases and J gave up 0 bases, with 6 bases separating them. CDR3 in amino acids: CASRLLSYEQYF. CDR3 DNA sequence: TGTGCCAGCAGGTTACTCTCCTACGAGCAGTACTTC.

This clone was seen more than once but under ten times. The chain joins TRBV7-2 to TRBJ1-5; D is undetermined. There are 15 residues in the CDR3. The germline gives CDR1 SGHTA, CDR2 FQGNSA. Trimming took 3 bases from V and 0 from J, leaving 9 bases between them. In DNA, the CDR3 is TGTGCCAGCAGCTTCGGGCACAATAGCAATCAGCCCCAGCATTTT. Translation: CASSFGHNSNQPQHF.

The chain joins TRBV25-1 to TRBJ1-2; perhaps TRBD1 as D (5 bases). The length of the CDR3 is 14 residues. CDR1 MGHDK and CDR2 SYGVNS come from the germline V gene. V was clipped by 1 base and J by 3 bases, with 9 bases between them. CDR3 coding DNA: TGTGCCAGCAGTGAATTCGGGGGAGACTATGGCTACACCTTC. Amino acids: CASSEFGGDYGYTF.

This clone was seen a few times. The V gene is TRBV7-2, the J gene TRBJ2-1; TRBD2 agrees at 8 bases. Germline V gene sequence: CDR1 SGHTA, CDR2 FQGNSA. V dropped 3 bases and J dropped 2; count of bases not matched to a gene: 3. The CDR3 spans 15 residues. The CDR3 sequence: CASSFTSGAYNEQFF. The CDR3 DNA sequence: TGTGCCAGCAGCTTTACTAGCGGAGCCTACAATGAGCAGTTCTTC.

This rearrangement joins TRBV7-2 to TRBJ2-1; D tentatively reads TRBD1 or TRBD2 (5 bases each). Per germline, CDR1 SGHTA and CDR2 FQGNSA. V shed 5 bases and J shed 12 bases, with 23 bases lying between them. CDR3 length equals 15 residues. The CDR3 loop reads CASSHPRDPIVRQFF. CDR3 bases: TGTGCCAGCAGCCACCCCCGGGACCCCATCGTGCGGCAGTTCTTC.

The V gene is TRBV28, the J gene TRBJ2-1; no reliable D call. Germline CDR1 reads MDHEN; CDR2 reads SYDVKM. The CDR3 loop spans 16 amino acids. Trimming stripped 6 bases from V and 0 bases from J, with 15 bases between. The CDR3 loop reads CASSPHRGSSYNEQFF. The CDR3 DNA reads TGTGCCAGCAGCCCGCACCGCGGAAGCTCCTACAATGAGCAGTTCTTC.

The rearrangement links TRBV29-1 to TRBJ2-3; D perhaps matches TRBD2 (7 bases). The CDR3 consists of 13 residues. CDR1 SQVTM and CDR2 ANQGSEA come from the germline V gene. The V gene lost 7 bases and the J gene lost 1 base, with 12 bases spanning the gap. The CDR3 protein is CSGRGGGTDTQYF. The CDR3 DNA reads as TGCAGCGGCCGAGGGGGGGGCACAGATACGCAGTATTTT.

In DNA form, the CDR3 reads TGTGCCAGCAGCCCCGGTCCCCCGGCCGGCCGTGCGGGCGAGCAGTACTTC. Encoded protein: CASSPGPPAGRAGEQYF. The gene calls are TRBV9 and TRBJ2-7, with D perhaps TRBD2 (5 bases). The CDR3 has 17 amino acids. Trimming left V 4 bases short and J 6 bases short, with 26 bases between. The germline V gene has CDR1 SGDLS and CDR2 YYNGEE.

The table lists this clone with a few counts. J is TRBJ2-4 and V is TRBV27, with D unclear. Trimming pared 0 bases from V and 9 bases from J, leaving 12 bases between. In germline, CDR1 is MNHEY, CDR2 SMNVEV (reference sequence). The CDR3 loop spans 14 amino acids. The CDR3 sequence: CASSLSMAPSIQYF. In DNA, the CDR3 is TGTGCCAGCAGTTTATCCATGGCTCCCTCCATTCAGTACTTC.